The clone carrying this T cell receptor beta chain occurred many times. Antigen specificity is unknown. A library prepared for alpha chains yielded this beta chain as an off-target read; its size is of little meaning. This sample was included in a study of spatial heterogeneity in lung cancer. Study results and caveats: Expanded alpha and beta TCR counts within tumors tracked tumor mutation counts.

Described time point: sample taken at primary tumor resection. CDR3 length equals 15 residues. V gave up 5 bases and J gave up 0 bases, with 12 bases separating them. A single record per CDR3 protein comes from TCRdb applying MiXCR to the 5' RACE reads. Of 9,000 to 13,000 distinct CDR3 sequences detected, about 8% appear once; the ten largest clones hold 22%. The rearrangement joins TRBV12-3 or TRBV12-4 to TRBJ2-3, with D possibly TRBD2 on 6 matching bases. The sequence was obtained from a female donor with early-stage non-small cell lung cancer. The specimen was lung tumor tissue, collected at surgery. The CDR3 DNA reads as TGTGCCAGCAGTCGTACTGGGACTAGCACAGATACGCAGTATTTT. Protein product: CASSRTGTSTDTQYF.